These T cell receptor beta chains were read from a single sample in a study of cytomegalovirus exposure and HLA in healthy donors. Sequencing was performed with immunoSEQ multiplex PCR; in TCRdb, only in-frame clones are kept and a portion is missing. Among 150,000 to 200,000 clones listed, around 84% were seen once. What was sequenced was PBMCs. Every receptor here comes from a young man in good health and CMV-seropositive. The conserved cysteine and the conserved F or W are not part of the CDR3 here.

TRBV18	TRBJ2-7	ASSTGTPYEQY
TRBV5-1	TRBJ1-6	ASRDRDDSPLH
TRBV25-1	.	ASSEIGSGGRGGEQY
TRBV5-6	TRBJ1-4	ASSRDRGSFTNEKLF
TRBV9	TRBJ1-6	ASSSGFNSPLH
TRBV9	TRBJ1-1	ASSVGPQGASDTEAF
TRBV7-9	TRBJ1-1	ASSLDAGGEAF
TRBV30	TRBJ1-4	AWSSRTAKGEKLF
TRBV7-9	TRBJ2-2	ASTSAGGITGELF
TRBV19	TRBJ2-3	ASSISDTQY
TRBV7-2	TRBJ1-3	ASSPRSGNTIY
TRBV7-9	TRBJ2-3	ASSFRTSGDNTQY
TRBV7-2	TRBJ1-5	ASSFGNQPQH
TRBV27	TRBJ2-7	ASSTYHSPYEQY
TRBV25-1	TRBJ1-2	ASNVNPTGMMVNGYT
TRBV6-5	TRBJ1-3	ASSVQGTSGNTIY
TRBV4-3	TRBJ2-1	ASSQEGLAGANEQF
TRBV19	TRBJ2-5	ASSITGTVGQETQY
TRBV4-3	TRBJ2-2	ASSQEAPAGELF
TRBV6-5	TRBJ1-2	ASSYSASSNGYT
TRBV19	TRBJ2-2	ATWDRGGGELF
TRBV5-8	TRBJ2-2	ASSFATGELF
TRBV10-3	TRBJ1-5	AISEVGGGPQH
TRBV9	TRBJ1-1	ASSAEQGATEAF
TRBV5-4	TRBJ1-2	ASSSGQGYT
TRBV7-9	TRBJ1-1	ASSHTGNTEAF
TRBV7-9	TRBJ2-1	ASSLGVSGSGVNEQF
TRBV29-1	TRBJ2-2	SVPRGGVNTGELF
TRBV6-5	TRBJ2-2	ASSYGGGTGELF
TRBV6-5	TRBJ1-6	ASSNSRDSRTPLH
TRBV6-5	TRBJ2-5	ASSYSGVQETQY
TRBV7-3	TRBJ2-3	ASSLSGRDTDTQY
TRBV30	TRBJ2-7	AWGPSSYEQY